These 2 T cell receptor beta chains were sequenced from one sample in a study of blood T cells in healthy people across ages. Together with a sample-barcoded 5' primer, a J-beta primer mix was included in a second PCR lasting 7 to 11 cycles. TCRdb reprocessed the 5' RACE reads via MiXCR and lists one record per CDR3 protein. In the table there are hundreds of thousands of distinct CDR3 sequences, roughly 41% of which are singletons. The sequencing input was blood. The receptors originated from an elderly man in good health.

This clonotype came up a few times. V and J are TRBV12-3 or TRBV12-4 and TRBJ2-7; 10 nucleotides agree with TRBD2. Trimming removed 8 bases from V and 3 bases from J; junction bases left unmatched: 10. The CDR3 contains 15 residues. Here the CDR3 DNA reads TGTGCCAGCGGCGGGAGCGGGAGGGATTACTACGAGCAGTACTTC. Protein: CASGGSGRDYYEQYF.

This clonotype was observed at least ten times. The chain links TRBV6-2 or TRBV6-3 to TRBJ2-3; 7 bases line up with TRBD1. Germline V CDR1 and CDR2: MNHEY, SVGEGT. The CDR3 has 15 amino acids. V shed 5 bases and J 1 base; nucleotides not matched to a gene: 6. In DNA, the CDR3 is TGTGCCAGCAGTCCCAGAGGACAGGGCACAGATACGCAGTATTTT. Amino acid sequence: CASSPRGQGTDTQYF.